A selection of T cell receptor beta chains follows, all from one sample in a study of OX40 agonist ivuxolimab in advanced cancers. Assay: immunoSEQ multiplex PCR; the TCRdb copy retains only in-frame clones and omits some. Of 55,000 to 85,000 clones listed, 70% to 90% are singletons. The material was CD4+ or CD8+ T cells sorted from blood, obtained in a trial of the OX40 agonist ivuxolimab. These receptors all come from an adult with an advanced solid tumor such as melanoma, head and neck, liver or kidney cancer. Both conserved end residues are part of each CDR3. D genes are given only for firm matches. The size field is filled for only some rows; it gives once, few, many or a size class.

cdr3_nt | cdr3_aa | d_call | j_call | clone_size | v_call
TGTGCCACCAGCAGGTCGACTATCCTGGGCACAGATACGCAGTATTTT | CATSRSTILGTDTQYF | . | TRBJ2-3 | . | TRBV15
TGTGCCAGCGATCAAGCGGGAGGGCAGAAGGAGCAGTTCTTC | CASDQAGGQKEQFF | TRBD2 | TRBJ2-1 | . | TRBV9
TGCGCCAGCAGCCGTACAGGGGAAAGCAATCAGCCCCAGCATTTT | CASSRTGESNQPQHF | TRBD1 | TRBJ1-5 | . | TRBV4-3
TGTGCCAGCAGCTTCGAACAGAACACCGGGGAGCTGTTTTTT | CASSFEQNTGELFF | . | TRBJ2-2 | . | TRBV5-6
TGTGCCAGCAGCTTTTTCAGGGGGCCATCCTATGGCTACACCTTC | CASSFFRGPSYGYTF | TRBD1 | TRBJ1-2 | . | TRBV11-1
TGTGCCAGCAAAACAGGGTTGGAGCCCCAGCATTTT | CASKTGLEPQHF | . | TRBJ1-5 | once | TRBV27
TGTGCCATCAGTGACCCACAACAAGGTCGCACAGATACGCAGTATTTT | CAISDPQQGRTDTQYF | . | TRBJ2-3 | . | TRBV10-3
TGTGCCAGCAGCTTAGCGGGAACTTTAGGGACAGATACGCAGTATTTT | CASSLAGTLGTDTQYF | . | TRBJ2-3 | once | TRBV7-6
TGTGCCAGCAGTTACTCGACAGGGAACACTGAAGCTTTCTTT | CASSYSTGNTEAFF | . | TRBJ1-1 | . | TRBV6-5
TGTGCCTGGAGTAAGGAGGGGGCAGGATGGTATGGCTACACCTTC | CAWSKEGAGWYGYTF | TRBD1 | TRBJ1-2 | . | TRBV30
TGTGCCAGTAGTAGAGCCAGGGGTAGGGGGCTGAACACTGAAGCTTTCTTT | CASSRARGRGLNTEAFF | TRBD1 | TRBJ1-1 | . | TRBV19
TGTGCCAGTACCGGGGGGGGCGAGACACGAGGCTACACCTTC | CASTGGGETRGYTF | . | TRBJ1-2 | once | TRBV19
TGTGCCTGGAGCGGGGGAGAGACCCAGTACTTC | CAWSGGETQYF | . | TRBJ2-5 | . | TRBV30
TGTGCCAGCAGCTTAGGGGGGCGGGAGTGGAGCAATGAGCAGTTCTTC | CASSLGGREWSNEQFF | . | TRBJ2-1 | few | TRBV7-2
TGTGCCAGCAGATTGAACCAAGAGACCCAGTACTTC | CASRLNQETQYF | . | TRBJ2-5 | . | TRBV27
TGTGCCAGCAGGGGGTCTGGCTCTCCGCTATCTGGAAACACCATATATTTT | CASRGSGSPLSGNTIYF | . | TRBJ1-3 | . | TRBV5-6
TGTGCCAGTAGCTCCGGACGGGAGAATTCACCCCTCCACTTT | CASSSGRENSPLHF | . | TRBJ1-6 | . | TRBV19
TGTGCCAGCAGAAAGCTCGGCGGGAATGAAAAACTGTTTTTT | CASRKLGGNEKLFF | . | TRBJ1-4 | . | TRBV7-9
TGTGCCAGTAGCCCGGACAGGGGGAAAGAGACCCAGTACTTC | CASSPDRGKETQYF | TRBD1 | TRBJ2-5 | . | TRBV19
TGCGCCAGCAGGATGGCGGCGGACAGTGAAGCTTTCTTT | CASRMAADSEAFF | . | TRBJ1-1 | . | TRBV23-1
TGTGCCACCAGCAGAGGTTTGGACAGGGGGCGAGGAGAGACCCAGTACTTC | CATSRGLDRGRGETQYF | TRBD1 | TRBJ2-5 | once | TRBV15
TGCGCCAGCAGCTTGGGGGGGCATGAAGTCAATGAGCAGTTCTTC | CASSLGGHEVNEQFF | . | TRBJ2-1 | . | TRBV5-1
TGTGCCAGTAGTATACCGACAGTCAAGCAGCCCCAGCATTTT | CASSIPTVKQPQHF | . | TRBJ1-5 | . | TRBV19
TGTGCCAGCAGCCAGCCCCCGGGTCTGGGAAACACCATATATTTT | CASSQPPGLGNTIYF | . | TRBJ1-3 | . | TRBV7-2
TGTGCCAGCAGTGACCCCCGAGCGGGGACAGGATCCTACGAGCAGTACTTC | CASSDPRAGTGSYEQYF | . | TRBJ2-7 | once | TRBV6-1
TGTGCCTGGAGTAAGACTAGCGGGTTGAAAGATACGCAGTATTTT | CAWSKTSGLKDTQYF | TRBD2 | TRBJ2-3 | . | TRBV30
TGTGCCAGCAGCTTAGATCCAGGGGATCAGCCCCAGCATTTT | CASSLDPGDQPQHF | . | TRBJ1-5 | once | TRBV7-9
TGTGCCAGCAGTCCATCCGGGACAGGGAGGATCGGGGAGCTGTTTTTT | CASSPSGTGRIGELFF | TRBD1 | TRBJ2-2 | . | TRBV27
TGTGCCAGCAGTTTAGGAGGGGGAGGAGAGACCCAGTACTTC | CASSLGGGGETQYF | . | TRBJ2-5 | . | TRBV27
TGTGCCAGCAGCTCCTACGCTACTGAAGCTTTCTTT | CASSSYATEAFF | . | TRBJ1-1 | . | TRBV7-2
TGCGCCAGCAGCCAAGATGCGGCGAAGGGCGGGGGGCCATACAATGAGCAGTTCTTC | CASSQDAAKGGGPYNEQFF | TRBD2 | TRBJ2-1 | . | TRBV4-3
TGTGCCAGCAGCTTGGGTGGTAGCTCCTACAATGAGCAGTTCTTC | CASSLGGSSYNEQFF | . | TRBJ2-1 | . | TRBV5-8
TGTGCCAGTAATACCAGGGGGCACACTGAAGCTTTCTTT | CASNTRGHTEAFF | TRBD1 | TRBJ1-1 | . | TRBV19
TGTGCCAGCGGCTACCGGGACAGGGGAACCTACGAGCAGTACTTC | CASGYRDRGTYEQYF | TRBD1 | TRBJ2-7 | . | TRBV6-4
TGTGCCAGCAGCTTCTATTCCGGGGGTTTGGCCGGGGAGCTGTTTTTT | CASSFYSGGLAGELFF | . | TRBJ2-2 | . | TRBV11-3
TGCGCCAGCAGCTTGGGGCGTTCTCCTAACTATGGCTACACCTTC | CASSLGRSPNYGYTF | . | TRBJ1-2 | . | TRBV5-1
TGTGCCAGCAGTTTAAGGGCGGGCACTGAAGCTTTCTTT | CASSLRAGTEAFF | . | TRBJ1-1 | . | TRBV28